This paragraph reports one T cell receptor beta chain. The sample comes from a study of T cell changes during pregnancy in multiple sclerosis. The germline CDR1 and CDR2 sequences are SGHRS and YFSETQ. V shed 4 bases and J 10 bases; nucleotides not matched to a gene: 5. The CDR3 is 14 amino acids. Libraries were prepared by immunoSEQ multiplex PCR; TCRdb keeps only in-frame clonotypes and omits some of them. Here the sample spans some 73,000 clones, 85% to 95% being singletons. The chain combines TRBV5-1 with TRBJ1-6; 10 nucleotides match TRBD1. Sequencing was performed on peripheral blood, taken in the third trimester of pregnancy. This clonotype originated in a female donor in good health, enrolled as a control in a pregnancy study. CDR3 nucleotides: TGCGCCAGCAGCCTCCTGACAGGGGGCTCACCCCTCCACTTT. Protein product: CASSLLTGGSPLHF.